These T cell receptor beta chains were read from a single sample in a study of beta chain features in type 1 diabetes. Assay: immunoSEQ multiplex PCR; the TCRdb copy retains only in-frame clones and omits some. The data hold approximately 170,000 clones, with approximately 7.9% observed a single time. The sequencing input was central memory CD4+ T cells from blood. The receptors were gathered from a man between 18 and 35 years old with type 1 diabetes. Each CDR3 is given with its conserved first and last residue. Each record gives: CDR3 protein, CDR3 DNA, J gene, clone size, D gene, V gene. A D gene is named only where the DNA matches it firmly. For some rows the clone size is stated as once, few or many, or as a class when expanded; others skip it.

cdr3_aa: CASSPSGQGAGEQYF
cdr3_nt: TGTGCCAGCAGTCCCTCCGGACAGGGGGCGGGGGAGCAGTACTTC
j_call: TRBJ2-7
clone_size: few
d_call: TRBD1
v_call: TRBV28

cdr3_aa: CASNSAGSSYNEQFF
cdr3_nt: TGTGCCAGCAACTCGGCGGGGAGCTCCTACAATGAGCAGTTCTTC
j_call: TRBJ2-1
clone_size: NA
d_call: NA
v_call: TRBV6-5

cdr3_aa: CASSLGPDSSYEQYF
cdr3_nt: TGTGCCAGCAGCTTGGGACCCGACAGTTCCTACGAGCAGTACTTC
j_call: TRBJ2-7
clone_size: few
d_call: NA
v_call: TRBV5-4

cdr3_aa: CASSNGGTGRNF
cdr3_nt: TGTGCCAGCAGCAACGGAGGGACAGGGAGGAACTTC
j_call: TRBJ2-7
clone_size: NA
d_call: TRBD1
v_call: TRBV6-5

cdr3_aa: CASSVTPGNTIYF
cdr3_nt: TGTGCCAGCAGCGTGACTCCAGGAAACACCATATATTTT
j_call: TRBJ1-3
clone_size: NA
d_call: NA
v_call: TRBV9

cdr3_aa: CAISEGSGRYEQYF
cdr3_nt: TGTGCCATCAGTGAGGGAAGCGGACGCTACGAGCAGTACTTC
j_call: TRBJ2-7
clone_size: few
d_call: NA
v_call: TRBV10-3

cdr3_aa: CASSIMGTAGVEQYF
cdr3_nt: TGTGCCAGTAGTATCATGGGGACAGCCGGAGTGGAGCAGTACTTC
j_call: TRBJ2-7
clone_size: NA
d_call: TRBD1
v_call: TRBV19

cdr3_aa: CAWMGRASEQETQYF
cdr3_nt: TGTGCCTGGATGGGTAGGGCTAGCGAGCAAGAGACCCAGTACTTC
j_call: TRBJ2-5
clone_size: few
d_call: NA
v_call: TRBV30

cdr3_aa: CASSFTGNTEAFF
cdr3_nt: TGCGCCAGCAGCTTCACAGGGAACACTGAAGCTTTCTTT
j_call: TRBJ1-1
clone_size: NA
d_call: NA
v_call: TRBV5-1

cdr3_aa: CAISNRYEQYF
cdr3_nt: TGTGCCATCAGTAATCGGTACGAGCAGTACTTC
j_call: TRBJ2-7
clone_size: few
d_call: NA
v_call: TRBV10-3

cdr3_aa: CASSVVGGGLNTEAFF
cdr3_nt: TGTGCCAGCAGCGTAGTAGGCGGGGGTTTGAACACTGAAGCTTTCTTT
j_call: TRBJ1-1
clone_size: many
d_call: NA
v_call: TRBV9

cdr3_aa: CAWSPGPQETQYF
cdr3_nt: TGTGCCTGGAGTCCAGGGCCTCAAGAGACCCAGTACTTC
j_call: TRBJ2-5
clone_size: few
d_call: NA
v_call: TRBV30

cdr3_aa: CASSQAWGGGSTDTQYF
cdr3_nt: TGCGCCAGCAGCCAAGCATGGGGCGGGGGGAGCACAGATACGCAGTATTTT
j_call: TRBJ2-3
clone_size: many
d_call: TRBD2
v_call: TRBV4-3

cdr3_aa: CASSLERGSYNEQFF
cdr3_nt: TGCGCCAGCAGCTTGGAGAGGGGGTCCTACAATGAGCAGTTCTTC
j_call: TRBJ2-1
clone_size: NA
d_call: NA
v_call: TRBV5-1

cdr3_aa: CASRLTSGDTGELFF
cdr3_nt: TGTGCCAGCAGGTTGACTAGCGGGGACACCGGGGAGCTGTTTTTT
j_call: TRBJ2-2
clone_size: few
d_call: TRBD2
v_call: TRBV2

cdr3_aa: CASTRNEGRNEQYF
cdr3_nt: TGTGCCAGCACCCGAAACGAGGGAAGAAACGAGCAGTACTTC
j_call: TRBJ2-7
clone_size: NA
d_call: NA
v_call: TRBV7-2

cdr3_aa: CASTSTGGAFQPQHF
cdr3_nt: TGTGCCAGCACTAGTACAGGGGGCGCTTTTCAGCCCCAGCATTTT
j_call: TRBJ1-5
clone_size: NA
d_call: TRBD1
v_call: TRBV27

cdr3_aa: CASRSAGGGTNEQFF
cdr3_nt: TGTGCCAGCAGATCCGCCGGGGGGGGGACTAATGAGCAGTTCTTC
j_call: TRBJ2-1
clone_size: few
d_call: TRBD2
v_call: TRBV11-2

cdr3_aa: CSVETPPRNTEAFF
cdr3_nt: TGCAGCGTTGAAACCCCTCCCAGGAACACTGAAGCTTTCTTT
j_call: TRBJ1-1
clone_size: many
d_call: NA
v_call: TRBV29-1

cdr3_aa: CASSRGLAGGPYNEQFF
cdr3_nt: TGTGCCAGCTCACGGGGACTAGCGGGAGGGCCATACAATGAGCAGTTCTTC
j_call: TRBJ2-1
clone_size: few
d_call: TRBD2
v_call: TRBV18

cdr3_aa: CASSVGLSSVRTDNNYGYTF
cdr3_nt: TGTGCCAGCAGCGTAGGCCTCTCTTCGGTCCGGACAGATAATAACTATGGCTACACCTTC
j_call: TRBJ1-2
clone_size: NA
d_call: NA
v_call: TRBV9

cdr3_aa: CASSWGLADTGELFF
cdr3_nt: TGTGCCAGCAGCTGGGGACTAGCGGACACCGGGGAGCTGTTTTTT
j_call: TRBJ2-2
clone_size: NA
d_call: TRBD2
v_call: TRBV7-8

cdr3_aa: CASSPSSYEQYF
cdr3_nt: TGTGCCAGCAGCCCGAGCTCCTACGAGCAGTACTTC
j_call: TRBJ2-7
clone_size: few
d_call: NA
v_call: TRBV6-6

cdr3_aa: CASSANRGSYTF
cdr3_nt: TGTGCCAGTAGTGCGAACAGGGGTAGCTACACCTTC
j_call: TRBJ1-2
clone_size: few
d_call: TRBD1
v_call: TRBV19

cdr3_aa: CASSRTGLRDTQYF
cdr3_nt: TGTGCCAGCTCGCGGACAGGGTTGAGAGATACGCAGTATTTT
j_call: TRBJ2-3
clone_size: NA
d_call: TRBD1
v_call: TRBV18

cdr3_aa: CASSEGFYEQYF
cdr3_nt: TGTGCCAGCAGCGAGGGCTTCTACGAGCAGTACTTC
j_call: TRBJ2-7
clone_size: NA
d_call: NA
v_call: TRBV6-5

cdr3_aa: CASSEPFGGNYGYTF
cdr3_nt: TGTGCCAGCAGCGAGCCGTTCGGAGGGAACTATGGCTACACCTTC
j_call: TRBJ1-2
clone_size: few
d_call: NA
v_call: TRBV6-6

cdr3_aa: CASSVEGAGSPLHF
cdr3_nt: TGTGCCAGCAGCGTGGAGGGGGCCGGCTCACCCCTCCACTTT
j_call: TRBJ1-6
clone_size: NA
d_call: TRBD1
v_call: TRBV9

cdr3_aa: CATSRDRGTNQPQHF
cdr3_nt: TGTGCCACCAGCAGAGATCGAGGGACAAATCAGCCCCAGCATTTT
j_call: TRBJ1-5
clone_size: NA
d_call: NA
v_call: TRBV15

cdr3_aa: CASSLLGESTDTQYF
cdr3_nt: TGTGCCAGCAGCTTACTCGGGGAAAGCACAGATACGCAGTATTTT
j_call: TRBJ2-3
clone_size: few
d_call: NA
v_call: TRBV7-9

cdr3_aa: CASSLDRAQETQYF
cdr3_nt: TGTGCCAGCAGCCTGGACAGGGCACAAGAGACCCAGTACTTC
j_call: TRBJ2-5
clone_size: NA
d_call: TRBD1
v_call: TRBV11-2

cdr3_aa: CASSGRLGLITGELFF
cdr3_nt: TGTGCCAGCAGCGGCCGACTAGGCCTCATCACCGGGGAGCTGTTTTTT
j_call: TRBJ2-2
clone_size: few
d_call: NA
v_call: TRBV11-2

cdr3_aa: CASSWTGNTEAFF
cdr3_nt: TGCGCCAGCAGCTGGACAGGGAACACTGAAGCTTTCTTT
j_call: TRBJ1-1
clone_size: few
d_call: TRBD1
v_call: TRBV4-1

cdr3_aa: CSVESQGVGTGELFF
cdr3_nt: TGCAGCGTTGAAAGCCAGGGGGTCGGGACCGGGGAGCTGTTTTTT
j_call: TRBJ2-2
clone_size: NA
d_call: TRBD1
v_call: TRBV29-1

cdr3_aa: CASSPGDSHTEAFF
cdr3_nt: TGTGCCAGCAGCCCGGGGGACAGTCACACTGAAGCTTTCTTT
j_call: TRBJ1-1
clone_size: NA
d_call: TRBD1
v_call: TRBV5-6